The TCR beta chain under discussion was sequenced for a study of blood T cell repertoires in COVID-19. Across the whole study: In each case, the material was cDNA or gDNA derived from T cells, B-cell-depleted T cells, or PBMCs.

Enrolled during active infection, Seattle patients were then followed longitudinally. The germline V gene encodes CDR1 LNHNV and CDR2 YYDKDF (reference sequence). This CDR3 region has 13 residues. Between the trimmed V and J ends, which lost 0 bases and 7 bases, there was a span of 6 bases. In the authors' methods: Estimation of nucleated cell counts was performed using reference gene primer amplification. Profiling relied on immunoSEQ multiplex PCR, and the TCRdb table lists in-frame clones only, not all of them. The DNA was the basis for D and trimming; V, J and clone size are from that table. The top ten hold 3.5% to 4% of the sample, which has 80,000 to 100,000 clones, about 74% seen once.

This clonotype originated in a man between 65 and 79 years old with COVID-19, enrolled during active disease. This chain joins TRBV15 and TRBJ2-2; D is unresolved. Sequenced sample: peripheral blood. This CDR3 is CATSRDFNGELFF. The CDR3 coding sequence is TGTGCCACCAGCAGAGATTTTAACGGGGAGCTGTTTTTT.